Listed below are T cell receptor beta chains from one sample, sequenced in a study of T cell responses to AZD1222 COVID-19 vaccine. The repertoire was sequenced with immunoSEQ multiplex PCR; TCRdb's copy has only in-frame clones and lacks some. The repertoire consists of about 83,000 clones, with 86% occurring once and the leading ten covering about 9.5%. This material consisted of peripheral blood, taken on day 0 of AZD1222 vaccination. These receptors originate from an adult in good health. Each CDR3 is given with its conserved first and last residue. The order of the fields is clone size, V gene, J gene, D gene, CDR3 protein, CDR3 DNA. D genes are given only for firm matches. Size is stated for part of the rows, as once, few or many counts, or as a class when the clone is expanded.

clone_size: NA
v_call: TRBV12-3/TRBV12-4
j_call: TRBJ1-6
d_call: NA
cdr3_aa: CASSLGLTRYLHF
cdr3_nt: TGTGCCAGCAGTTTAGGGCTCACCCGTTATCTCCACTTT

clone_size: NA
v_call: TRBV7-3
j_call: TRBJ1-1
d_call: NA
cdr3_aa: CASSPSGWGTEAFF
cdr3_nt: TGTGCCAGCAGCCCAAGCGGGTGGGGGACTGAAGCTTTCTTT

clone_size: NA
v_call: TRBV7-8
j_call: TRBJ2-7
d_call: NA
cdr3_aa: CASSLGRLRSWEQYF
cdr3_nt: TGTGCCAGCAGCTTAGGGCGTCTGAGGAGCTGGGAGCAGTACTTC

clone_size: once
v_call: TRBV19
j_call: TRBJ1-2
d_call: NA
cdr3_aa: CASSGSGARYGYTF
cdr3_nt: TGTGCCAGTAGTGGGTCAGGGGCCCGATATGGCTACACCTTC

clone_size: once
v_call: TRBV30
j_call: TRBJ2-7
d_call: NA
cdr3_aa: CAWSVSLSYEQYF
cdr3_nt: TGTGCCTGGAGTGTATCCCTATCCTACGAGCAGTACTTC

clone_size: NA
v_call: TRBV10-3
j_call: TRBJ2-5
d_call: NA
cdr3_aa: CAISESSETQYF
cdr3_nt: TGTGCCATCAGTGAGTCCTCAGAGACCCAGTACTTC

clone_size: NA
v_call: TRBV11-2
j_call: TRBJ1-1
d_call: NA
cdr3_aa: CASRQLSGVAFF
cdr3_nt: TGTGCCAGCAGACAACTGTCAGGAGTAGCTTTCTTT

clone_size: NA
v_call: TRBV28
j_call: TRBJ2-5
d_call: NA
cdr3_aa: CASSPRTGGTETQYF
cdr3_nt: TGTGCCAGCAGTCCAAGGACAGGAGGGACGGAGACCCAGTACTTC

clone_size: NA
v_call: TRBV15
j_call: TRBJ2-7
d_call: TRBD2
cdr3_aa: CATSRDFSGGRNEQYF
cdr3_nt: TGTGCCACCAGCAGAGATTTTTCGGGCGGGAGAAACGAGCAGTACTTC

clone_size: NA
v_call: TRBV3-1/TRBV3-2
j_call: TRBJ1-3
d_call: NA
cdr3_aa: CASSQGGASGNTIYF
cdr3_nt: TGTGCCAGCAGCCAAGGCGGCGCCTCTGGAAACACCATATATTTT

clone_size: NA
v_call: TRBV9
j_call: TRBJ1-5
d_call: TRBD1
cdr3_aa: CASSSDRGNQPQHF
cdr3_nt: TGTGCCAGCAGCTCGGACAGGGGCAATCAGCCCCAGCATTTT

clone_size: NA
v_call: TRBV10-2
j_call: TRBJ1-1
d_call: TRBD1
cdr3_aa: CASSERMGQGMNTEAFF
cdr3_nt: TGCGCCAGCAGTGAGCGAATGGGACAGGGGATGAACACTGAAGCTTTCTTT

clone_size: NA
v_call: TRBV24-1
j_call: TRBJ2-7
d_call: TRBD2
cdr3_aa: CATSDGGSGRASEQYF
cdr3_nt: TGTGCCACCAGTGATGGGGGGAGCGGGAGGGCCTCCGAGCAGTACTTC

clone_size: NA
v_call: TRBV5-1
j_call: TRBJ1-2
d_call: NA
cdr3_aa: CASSLEDGGGYTF
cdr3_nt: TGCGCCAGCAGCTTGGAAGATGGGGGCGGCTACACCTTC

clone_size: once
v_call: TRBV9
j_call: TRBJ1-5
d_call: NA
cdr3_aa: CASSPLPGEGQPQHF
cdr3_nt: TGTGCCAGCAGCCCCCTCCCGGGAGAGGGCCAGCCCCAGCATTTT

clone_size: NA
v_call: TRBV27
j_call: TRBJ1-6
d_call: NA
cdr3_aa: CASRPESDSPLHF
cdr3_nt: TGTGCCAGCAGACCAGAGTCTGATTCACCCCTCCACTTT

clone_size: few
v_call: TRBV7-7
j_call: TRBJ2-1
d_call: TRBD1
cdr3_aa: CASSSGTGSYNEQFF
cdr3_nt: TGTGCTAGCAGCTCCGGGACAGGGTCCTACAATGAGCAGTTCTTC

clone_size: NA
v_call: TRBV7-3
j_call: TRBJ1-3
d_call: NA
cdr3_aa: CASSLISGNTIYF
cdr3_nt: TGTGCCAGCAGCTTAATCTCTGGAAACACCATATATTTT

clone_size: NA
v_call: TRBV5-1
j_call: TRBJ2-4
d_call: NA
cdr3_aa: CASSFYQANQKNIQYF
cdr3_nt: TGCGCCAGCAGCTTTTATCAGGCAAACCAAAAAAACATTCAGTACTTC

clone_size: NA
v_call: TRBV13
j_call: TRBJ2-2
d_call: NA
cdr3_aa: CASSHDRRGELFF
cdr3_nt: TGTGCCAGCAGCCACGACAGACGCGGGGAGCTGTTTTTT

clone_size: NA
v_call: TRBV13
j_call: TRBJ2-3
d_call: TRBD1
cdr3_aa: CASSLAGTGGSTDTQYF
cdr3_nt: TGTGCCAGCAGCTTAGCCGGGACAGGGGGGAGCACAGATACGCAGTATTTT

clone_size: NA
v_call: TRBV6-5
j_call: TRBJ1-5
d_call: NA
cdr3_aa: CASSRNQPQHF
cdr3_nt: TGTGCCAGCAGTCGGAATCAGCCCCAGCATTTT

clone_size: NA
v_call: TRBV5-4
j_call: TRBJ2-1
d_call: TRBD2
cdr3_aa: CASSIAGYEQFF
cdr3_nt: TGTGCCAGCAGCATAGCGGGATATGAGCAGTTCTTC

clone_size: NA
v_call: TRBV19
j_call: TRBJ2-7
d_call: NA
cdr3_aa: CASSTAFAETANKDEQYF
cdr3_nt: TGTGCCAGTAGTACCGCCTTCGCAGAGACGGCAAACAAGGACGAGCAGTACTTC

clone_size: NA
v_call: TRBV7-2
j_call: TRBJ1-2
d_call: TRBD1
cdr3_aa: CASSLGGQGNYGYTF
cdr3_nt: TGTGCCAGCAGCTTAGGGGGACAGGGAAACTATGGCTACACCTTC

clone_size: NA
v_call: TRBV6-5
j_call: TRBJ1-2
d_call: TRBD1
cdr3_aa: CASSFSRQGGYGYTF
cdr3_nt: TGTGCCAGCAGTTTTTCCCGACAGGGGGGCTATGGCTACACCTTC

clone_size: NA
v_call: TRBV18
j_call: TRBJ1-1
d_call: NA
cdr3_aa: CASSPKQNTEAFF
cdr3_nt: TGTGCCAGCTCACCAAAACAGAACACTGAAGCTTTCTTT

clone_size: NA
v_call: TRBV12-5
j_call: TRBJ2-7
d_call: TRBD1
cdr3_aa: CASGGTAYEQYF
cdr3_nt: TGTGCTAGTGGGGGGACAGCCTACGAGCAGTACTTC